A selection of T cell receptor beta chains follows, all from one sample in a study of OX40 agonist ivuxolimab in advanced cancers. Libraries were prepared by immunoSEQ multiplex PCR; TCRdb keeps only in-frame clonotypes and omits some of them. Of tens of thousands of clones in the sample, about 89% were seen once. The specimen comprised CD4+ or CD8+ T cells sorted from blood, sampled in a trial of the OX40 agonist ivuxolimab. These receptors originate from an adult with an advanced solid tumor such as melanoma, head and neck, liver or kidney cancer. Each CDR3 is given with its conserved first and last residue. D genes are given only for firm matches. Rows give clone size only sometimes, using once, few, many, or a class for an expanded clone.

V,size,J,D,CDR3,DNA
TRBV4-3,.,TRBJ2-7,TRBD1,CASSPSGQGIYEQYF,TGCGCCAGCAGCCCCTCTGGACAGGGCATTTACGAGCAGTACTTC
TRBV4-3,once,TRBJ2-7,.,CASSQDIPSYEQYF,TGCGCCAGCAGCCAAGATATCCCCTCCTACGAGCAGTACTTC
TRBV6-5,.,TRBJ1-1,TRBD1,CASSRTGSGTEAFF,TGTGCCAGCAGTAGGACAGGGTCGGGAACTGAAGCTTTCTTT
TRBV19,.,TRBJ1-1,TRBD1,CASSITGALPEAFF,TGTGCCAGTAGTATTACAGGGGCCCTCCCCGAAGCTTTCTTT
TRBV4-3,.,TRBJ2-1,TRBD2,CAQRAGEAYNEQFF,TGCGCTCAGCGGGCGGGAGAAGCCTACAATGAGCAGTTCTTC
TRBV5-4,once,TRBJ1-1,TRBD1,CASSFRGGSTEAFF,TGTGCCAGCAGCTTCAGGGGGGGAAGCACTGAAGCTTTCTTT
TRBV27,.,TRBJ2-7,.,CASSLVQSLSYEQYF,TGTGCCAGCAGTTTGGTTCAGAGCCTCTCCTACGAGCAGTACTTC
TRBV5-1,once,TRBJ2-7,.,CASSLRSQGSYGQYF,TGCGCCAGCAGCTTGAGGTCTCAGGGCTCCTACGGGCAGTACTTC
TRBV10-1,.,TRBJ1-5,TRBD1,CASKGQGDSNQPQHF,TGCGCCAGCAAGGGACAGGGGGATAGCAATCAGCCCCAGCATTTT
TRBV28,few,TRBJ2-7,.,CASHTPTRPTSEQYF,TGTGCCAGCCACACCCCGACTAGGCCGACTAGTGAGCAGTACTTC
TRBV29-1,.,TRBJ2-7,TRBD2,CSVKREGSSYEQYF,TGCAGCGTGAAGCGGGAGGGAAGCTCCTACGAGCAGTACTTC
TRBV7-2,.,TRBJ2-7,.,CASSLVQGFSYEQYF,TGTGCCAGCAGCTTAGTGCAGGGCTTCTCCTACGAGCAGTACTTC
TRBV4-1,.,TRBJ2-6,TRBD2,CASSPREAVGANVLTF,TGCGCCAGCAGCCCCCGGGAGGCAGTTGGGGCCAACGTCCTGACTTTC